This entry lists 26 T cell receptor beta chains sequenced from one sample in a study of T cells after somatic rescue of genetic block. The data were produced by immunoSEQ multiplex PCR, yet TCRdb's version contains in-frame clones alone and is incomplete. The sample consists of about 12,000 clones, around 70% of them appearing once. Sequencing was done on a sample of peripheral blood mononuclear cells (PBMCs). These receptors were collected from a boy aged 5-17 years.

The chain carries TRBV4-2 and TRBJ2-1; the D gene is possibly TRBD2 (6 bases). This CDR3 comprises 17 residues. Germline assignment: CDR1 LGHNA and CDR2 YNFKEQ. V gave up 5 bases and J gave up 0 bases, with 17 bases separating them. The CDR3 spells CASSSSGAGTSYNEQFF. Here the CDR3 DNA reads TGTGCCAGCAGCTCCTCCGGGGCGGGGACCTCCTACAATGAGCAGTTCTTC.

This clone has more than one count but fewer than ten. CDR3 amino acids: CASSQPIAGATYDEQYF. As DNA, the CDR3 is TGCGCCAGCAGCCAGCCCATAGCGGGAGCTACCTACGATGAGCAGTACTTC. The chain employs TRBV4-1 and TRBJ2-7, with TRBD2 matching 9 bases. Germline V gene lookup returns CDR1 MGHRA and CDR2 YSYEKL. J gave up 7 bases and V 3 bases, and 16 bases lay outside the gene matches. The CDR3 runs 17 residues.

The chain has TRBV6-6 and TRBJ1-1, with 9 positions matching TRBD1. The CDR3 contains 14 residues. Germline CDR1 is MNHNY and CDR2 is SVGAGI (reference sequence). V gave up 7 bases and J gave up 4 bases; unmatched junction bases: 7. The CDR3 DNA reads TGTGCCAGCACTTCGGACAGGGGCCTCACTGAAGCTTTCTTT. Translated, it gives CASTSDRGLTEAFF.

This clone was found a few times. The J gene is TRBJ2-5, the V gene TRBV10-3; 7 nucleotides agree with TRBD2. Losses at the gene ends were 7 bases for V and 9 bases for J; bases not matched to a gene: 8. Per germline, CDR1 ENHRY and CDR2 SYGVKD. The CDR3 extends over 12 amino acids. CDR3: CAINGGGDAQYF. The CDR3 DNA reads TGTGCCATCAATGGGGGAGGGGATGCCCAGTACTTC.

The genes are TRBV20-1 and TRBJ2-1; D might be TRBD1 (6 bases). V was pared by 6 bases and J by 13 bases, with 13 bases between. The CDR3 loop spans 10 amino acids. The germline V gene encodes CDR1 DFQATT and CDR2 SNEGSKA (reference sequence). The CDR3 DNA reads as TGCAGTGCCGTAGCAGGGGTTCAGTTCTTC. It specifies CSAVAGVQFF.

The chain is built from TRBV6-5 and TRBJ1-3; TRBD1 matches at 9 bases. V lost 6 bases and J lost 3; bases outside the gene matches: 3. In germline, CDR1 is MNHEY, CDR2 SVGAGI. This CDR3 is built from 14 residues. CDR3 in DNA: TGTGCCAGCAGGTGGGACAGGGATGGAAACACCATATATTTT. This gives the protein CASRWDRDGNTIYF.

The sample holds a few counts of this clone. The rearrangement uses TRBV6-1 and TRBJ1-5; TRBD1 is a possible D gene (6 bases). The germline V gene has CDR1 MNHNS and CDR2 SASEGT. The CDR3 sequence is 18 residues long. Trimming stripped 4 bases from V and 4 bases from J, with 23 bases between. In DNA form, the CDR3 reads TGTGCCAGCAGTGTGGGGGTCATTACAGGGAGGGGAAATCAGCCCCAGCATTTT. Translating gives CASSVGVITGRGNQPQHF.

The genes are TRBV28 and TRBJ1-2; TRBD1 aligns across 8 bases. The CDR3 spans 16 residues. Per germline, CDR1 MDHEN and CDR2 SYDVKM. V shed 2 bases and J 3 bases; nucleotides not matched to a gene: 8. CDR3: CASSLRARGPDYGYTF. The DNA for the CDR3 is TGTGCCAGCAGTTTACGGGCCAGGGGGCCGGACTATGGCTACACCTTC.

The chain joins TRBV5-1 to TRBJ2-7, with D unclear. The CDR3 extends over 12 amino acids. The germline V and J ends were trimmed by 4 bases and 4 bases, with 9 bases remaining between them. Germline V gives CDR1 SGHRS, CDR2 YFSETQ. CDR3 DNA sequence: TGCGCCAGCAGCCTAGACAAGTACGAGCAGTACTTC. It specifies CASSLDKYEQYF.

This clone is large within its sample. The chain combines TRBV5-1 with TRBJ2-1, with 10 nucleotides matching TRBD2. The CDR3 contains 16 residues. The V segment lost 2 bases and the J segment 6 bases; nucleotides outside the gene matches: 8. Germline CDR1 and CDR2: SGHRS and YFSETQ. CDR3 nucleotides: TGCGCCAGCAGCTTACCCCCAGCGGGAGGGCTCAATGAGCAGTTCTTC. Translation: CASSLPPAGGLNEQFF.

This rearrangement joins TRBV5-6 to TRBJ2-3; 11 bases fit TRBD2. The V gene end was trimmed by 3 bases and the J gene end by 2 bases; junction bases not matched to a gene: 5. Germline CDR1 SGHDT, CDR2 YYEEEE. CDR3 length: 16 amino acids. The CDR3 reads CASSSIAGGVTDTQYF. The CDR3 DNA is TGTGCCAGCAGCTCGATAGCGGGGGGGGTCACAGATACGCAGTATTTT.

The chain joins TRBV6-5 to TRBJ2-1; no reliable D call. The germline V gene encodes CDR1 MNHEY and CDR2 SVGAGI. The CDR3 is 15 residues long. The V gene lost 2 bases and the J gene lost 3 bases, with 11 bases spanning the gap. Written as DNA, the CDR3 is TGTGCCAGCAGTTACGGCCAGTCCTTCTACAATGAGCAGTTCTTC. Translating gives CASSYGQSFYNEQFF.

The table lists this clone with a count of one. The J gene is TRBJ2-7, the V gene TRBV6-5; D is unclear. Germline V gene sequence: CDR1 MNHEY, CDR2 SVGAGI. The germline V and J ends were trimmed by 8 bases and 3 bases, with 14 bases remaining between them. This CDR3 contains 13 residues. The CDR3: CASYIAPCYEQYF. For the CDR3, the DNA is TGTGCCAGCTATATAGCCCCTTGCTACGAGCAGTACTTC.

This chain links TRBV6-5 with TRBJ2-2; 10 bases match TRBD1. The CDR3 sequence is 16 residues long. With 4 bases clipped from V and 6 bases from J, the junction kept 8 bases outside the gene matches. CDR1 and CDR2 (germline): MNHEY, SVGAGI. The CDR3 spells CASSSPGQGTAGELFF. Written as DNA, the CDR3 is TGTGCCAGCAGTTCTCCGGGACAGGGGACGGCCGGGGAGCTGTTTTTT.

J is TRBJ2-5 and V is TRBV2; the match to TRBD2 covers 12 bases. Per the germline V gene, CDR1 is SNHLY and CDR2 is FYNNEI. Trimming took 6 bases from V and 4 from J; bases not matched to a gene: 6. The CDR3 has 15 residues. DNA of the CDR3: TGTGCCAGCAGCTCCAGACTAGCGGGAGTAGAGACCCAGTACTTC. Protein product: CASSSRLAGVETQYF.

The rearrangement joins TRBV5-1 to TRBJ2-2; 9 positions match TRBD2. V lost 3 bases and J lost 6; bases outside the gene matches: 6. The CDR3 is 15 residues long. Germline values: CDR1 SGHRS, CDR2 YFSETQ. In DNA, the CDR3 is TGCGCCAGCAGCTCCCCCGGGACTAGCTCCGGGGAGCTGTTTTTT. This translates into CASSSPGTSSGELFF.

The J gene is TRBJ2-1, the V gene TRBV2, with D hard to call. Per germline, CDR1 SNHLY and CDR2 FYNNEI. Trimming removed 3 bases at V and 6 bases at J, with 9 bases between. The CDR3 has 13 amino acids. CDR3 sequence: CASSDRIRNEQFF. As DNA, the CDR3 is TGTGCCAGCAGTGACAGAATCCGCAATGAGCAGTTCTTC.

This clone has just one count. J is TRBJ1-6 and V is TRBV6-6, with TRBD1 matching 9 bases. CDR3 length: 13 amino acids. Germline lookup yields CDR1 MNHNY and CDR2 SVGAGI (reference sequence). V was clipped by 7 bases and J by 8 bases; unmatched bases: 3. CDR3 sequence reads: CASIDRGDSPLHF. The CDR3 nucleotides read TGTGCCAGCATCGACAGGGGGGATTCACCCCTCCACTTT.

The chain joins TRBV7-9 to TRBJ2-5; D unresolved. The CDR3 spans 14 residues. The V end lost 0 bases, the J end lost 4 bases, and 9 bases lay between the germline ends. From germline, CDR1 is SEHNR and CDR2 FQNEAQ (reference sequence). In DNA form, the CDR3 reads TGTGCCAGCAGCTTAGCGGTCTGGGCAGAGACCCAGTACTTC. Translation gives CASSLAVWAETQYF.

By share, this clone counts as medium-sized (0.01 to 0.1%). The rearrangement joins TRBV27 to TRBJ1-6; 7 bases agree with TRBD1. Looked up from germline, CDR1 is MNHEY and CDR2 is SMNVEV (reference sequence). Trimming at V came to 5 bases and at J to 7 bases, leaving 8 bases not matched to a gene. This CDR3 spans 15 amino acids. CDR3 region: CASSPRQGVNSPLHF. The CDR3 DNA follows: TGTGCCAGCAGTCCCCGACAGGGCGTAAATTCACCCCTCCACTTT.

The chain links TRBV5-6 to TRBJ2-1, with D unclear. The CDR3 extends over 11 amino acids. The ends were cut back, 1 base at V and 9 bases at J, with 5 bases in the middle. The germline V gene encodes CDR1 SGHDT and CDR2 YYEEEE. CDR3 nucleotide sequence: TGTGCCAGCAGCTTGAAGGGTGAGCAGTTCTTC. As protein: CASSLKGEQFF.

The rearrangement joins TRBV7-9 to TRBJ1-6, with D uncertain. The CDR3 is 14 residues long. V dropped 3 bases and J dropped 4 bases, with 7 bases sitting between them. Looked up from germline, CDR1 is SEHNR and CDR2 is FQNEAQ (reference sequence). CDR3 protein: CASSLDRYNSPLHF. The CDR3 DNA is TGTGCCAGCAGCTTGGACCGTTATAATTCACCCCTCCACTTT.

This clone was detected only once. One end of the junction fails to match germline, which may point to a read error. The genes are TRBV19 and TRBJ1-2, with D possibly TRBD1 on 5 matching bases. CDR3 length equals 12 residues. Germline V gene data show CDR1 as LNHDA and CDR2 as SQIVND (reference sequence). The chain's CDR3 is CASSMGTGVGAF. In DNA, the CDR3 is TGTGCCAGTAGTATGGGGACCGGCGTGGGCGCCTTC. The full variable domain, in which reference TRBV19 and TRBJ1-2 provide the parts outside the CDR3, is DGGITQSPKYLFRKEGQNVTLSCEQNLNHDAMYWYRQDPGQGLRLIYYSQIVNDFQKGDIAEGYSVSREKKESFPLTVTSAQKNPTAFYLCASSMGTGVGAFGSGTRLTVV.

The chain combines TRBV4-1 with TRBJ2-2, with D perhaps TRBD1 (6 bases). The CDR3 sequence is 15 residues long. Trimming left V 0 bases short and J 7 bases short, with 12 bases between. Germline V gene lookup returns CDR1 MGHRA and CDR2 YSYEKL. CDR3 loop: CASSQEDRMIGELFF. The CDR3 DNA reads as TGCGCCAGCAGCCAAGAAGACAGGATGATCGGGGAGCTGTTTTTT.

This chain connects TRBV9 to TRBJ1-5, with D possibly TRBD1 on 5 matching bases. This CDR3 is built from 15 residues. The V gene's germline CDR1 is SGDLS and CDR2 YYNGEE. The germline V and J ends were trimmed by 0 bases and 5 bases, with 12 bases remaining between them. CDR3 coding DNA: TGTGCCAGCAGCGTAGGAGGGAGGGGTGATCAGCCCCAGCATTTT. This sequence encodes CASSVGGRGDQPQHF.

The V and J genes are TRBV5-1 and TRBJ2-7; D is undetermined. Germline V lookup: CDR1 SGHRS, CDR2 YFSETQ. The CDR3 is made up of 16 amino acids. Trimming took 0 bases from V and 0 from J, leaving 13 bases between them. The CDR3, as DNA: TGCGCCAGCAGCTTGGGTGCAAGCGTTTCCTCCTACGAGCAGTACTTC. Translation: CASSLGASVSSYEQYF.